A selection of T cell receptor beta chains follows, all from one sample in a study of molecular identifiers for immune sequencing clone quantification. TCRdb used MiXCR to reprocess the PCR reads, holding one entry per CDR3 protein. Of 400,000 to 600,000 distinct CDR3 sequences in the sample, around 25% were seen once. Sequencing input: naive CD8+ T cells from blood, with Jurkat cell RNA spiked in. All receptors derive from a human donor in good health. Some libraries in this study had Jurkat cell RNA spiked in. CDR3s include the opening cysteine and the closing phenylalanine or tryptophan. A D gene is named only where the DNA matches it firmly. A row's size may be missing; if present it is once, few, many or a size class.

clone size: few; D gene: TRBD2; V gene: TRBV6-2/TRBV6-3; J gene: TRBJ2-3; CDR3 DNA: TGTGCCAGCAGCTCGACTAGCGGACTCACAGATACGCAGTATTTT; CDR3 protein: CASSSTSGLTDTQYF
clone size: many; D gene: TRBD2; V gene: TRBV7-6; J gene: TRBJ2-3; CDR3 DNA: TGTGCCAGCAGCTTCGCGGGAGGGCCTTTGGATACGCAGTATTTT; CDR3 protein: CASSFAGGPLDTQYF
clone size: .; D gene: TRBD2; V gene: TRBV7-2; J gene: TRBJ2-1; CDR3 DNA: TGTGCCAGCAGCTTGAGCGGGAGGCACAATGAGCAGTTCTTC; CDR3 protein: CASSLSGRHNEQFF
clone size: .; D gene: .; V gene: TRBV27; J gene: TRBJ2-1; CDR3 DNA: TGTGCCAGCAGTTCATTGGAGACTAGGAATGAGCAGTTCTTC; CDR3 protein: CASSSLETRNEQFF
clone size: few; D gene: .; V gene: TRBV7-9; J gene: TRBJ1-1; CDR3 DNA: TGTGCCAGCAGCTTATTAACGGGGTTAAACACTGAAGCTTTCTTT; CDR3 protein: CASSLLTGLNTEAFF
clone size: .; D gene: TRBD1; V gene: TRBV4-3; J gene: TRBJ2-7; CDR3 DNA: TGCGCCAGCAGCCAAGAGACCATGTTGGGGACAGGGGCCTACGAGCAGTACTTC; CDR3 protein: CASSQETMLGTGAYEQYF
clone size: .; D gene: TRBD1; V gene: TRBV4-3; J gene: TRBJ1-1; CDR3 DNA: TGCGCCAGCAGCCAAATGAGGGACAGGAATATTTGGTTT; CDR3 protein: CASSQMRDRNIWF
clone size: many; D gene: TRBD1; V gene: TRBV7-9; J gene: TRBJ1-2; CDR3 DNA: TGTGCCAGCAGCCCTAGGGACAGGCGCTCTAACTATGGCTACACCTTC; CDR3 protein: CASSPRDRRSNYGYTF
clone size: .; D gene: TRBD2; V gene: TRBV27; J gene: TRBJ2-6; CDR3 DNA: TGTGCCAGCATAAGGGGAGGGTCTCTCTCTGGGGCCAACGTCCTGACTTTC; CDR3 protein: CASIRGGSLSGANVLTF
clone size: many; D gene: TRBD2; V gene: TRBV12-3/TRBV12-4; J gene: TRBJ2-1; CDR3 DNA: TGTGCCAGCAGATACGGGACTAGTTATGAGCAGTTCTTC; CDR3 protein: CASRYGTSYEQFF
clone size: .; D gene: TRBD2; V gene: TRBV28; J gene: TRBJ2-1; CDR3 DNA: TGTGCCAGCAGTTCCCGACTAGCGGGAGATATTGAGCAGTTCTTC; CDR3 protein: CASSSRLAGDIEQFF